The clone carrying this TCR beta chain turned up a few times. TCR beta CDR3 sequences were amplified from RNA transcripts. Carried out on the TCR CDR3, a first-round RT-PCR used the HTBI primer set. TCRdb passed the multiplex PCR reads through MiXCR, listing each CDR3 protein once. The sample lists 370,000 or so distinct CDR3 sequences, roughly 25% occurring once. The sample belongs to a study of T cells in Graves' hyperthyroidism and ophthalmopathy. Study summary: Peripheral blood was taken when the disease was first diagnosed, before any treatment began.

This CDR3 spans 14 amino acids. V was trimmed by 6 bases and J by 1 base, leaving 13 bases between them. Germline V gives CDR1 SGDLS, CDR2 YYNGEE. The clonotype originates from a middle-aged man with Graves' hyperthyroidism. Sequencing used blood. The J gene is TRBJ1-2, the V gene TRBV9; tentatively, D is TRBD1 (6 bases). The CDR3 region has the DNA TGTGCCAGCACGGACACAGGGTTTAACTATGGCTACACCTTC. Its protein product is CASTDTGFNYGYTF.